The sequence of this T cell receptor (beta chain) was determined in a study of T cell responses to AZD1222 COVID-19 vaccine. Libraries were prepared by immunoSEQ multiplex PCR; TCRdb keeps only in-frame clonotypes and omits some of them. The data hold about 200,000 clones, with more than 85% observed a single time. The CDR3 covers 13 residues. V was trimmed by 3 bases and J by 8 bases, leaving 13 bases between them. Per the germline V gene, CDR1 is KGHSH and CDR2 is LQKENI. Material: peripheral blood, obtained on day 0 of MenACWY control vaccination. This chain joins TRBV18 and TRBJ1-2; weak D call: TRBD1 (6 bases). The sequence was collected from an adult in good health. The CDR3 coding sequence is TGTGCCAGCTCACCGGGACACGAGGGCGGCTACACCTTC. Encoded protein: CASSPGHEGGYTF.